Presented here are 27 T cell receptor beta chains from one specimen sequenced in a study of OX40 agonist ivuxolimab in advanced cancers. Libraries were constructed by the immunoSEQ multiplex PCR assay. Held by TCRdb, this immuneACCESS table contains in-frame sequences only and omits some clones. Under half of the omission traces to an unresolved V gene where checked; the cause of the rest is unknown. This sample comprises about 82,000 clones, roughly 91% of them detected only once. The leading ten clones occupy under 3% of the sample. The input for sequencing was CD4+ or CD8+ T cells sorted from blood, taken in a trial of the OX40 agonist ivuxolimab. All receptors come from an adult with an advanced solid tumor such as melanoma, head and neck, liver or kidney cancer.

V usage is TRBV27 and J usage is TRBJ2-5; the match to TRBD1 covers 7 bases. CDR3 size: 13 residues. Per the germline V gene, CDR1 is MNHEY and CDR2 is SMNVEV (reference sequence). Trimming took 6 bases from V and 0 from J; bases not matched to a gene: 1. The CDR3 DNA sequence: TGTGCCAGCAGGGGACAGAACCAAGAGACCCAGTACTTC. Protein: CASRGQNQETQYF.

The rearrangement links TRBV28 to TRBJ2-2; D remains unclear. The germline CDR1 and CDR2 sequences are MDHEN and SYDVKM. The CDR3 sequence is 13 residues long. V lost 6 bases to trimming and J lost 8 bases, with 13 bases between them. CDR3 region: CASRATRRGELFF. The CDR3 DNA sequence: TGTGCCAGCAGGGCGACCCGGCGAGGGGAGCTGTTTTTT.

This clone was detected only once. The V call is TRBV19, the J call TRBJ2-7; D not resolved. This CDR3 region has 14 residues. Between the trimmed V and J ends, which lost 4 bases and 1 base, there was a span of 11 bases. CDR1 and CDR2 (germline): LNHDA, SQIVND (reference sequence). The CDR3 loop is CASSNSIVSYEQYF. The DNA for the CDR3 is TGTGCCAGTAGTAACAGTATCGTATCCTACGAGCAGTACTTC.

This sequence joins TRBV19 and TRBJ2-5; D is possibly TRBD2 (6 bases). The CDR3 runs 13 residues. Germline loops: CDR1 LNHDA, CDR2 SQIVND (reference sequence). V shed 4 bases and J shed 4 bases, with 10 bases lying between them. CDR3 in amino acids: CASSNLLAETQYF. The CDR3 bases are TGTGCCAGTAGTAATCTACTAGCAGAGACCCAGTACTTC.

This chain uses TRBV11-2 with TRBJ2-2; 10 nucleotides align to TRBD2. Germline V gives CDR1 SGHAT, CDR2 FQNNGV. The CDR3 totals 16 residues. J lost 6 bases, V lost 4 bases, and 8 bases had no gene match. The CDR3: CASSSLAGGSSGELFF. The DNA for the CDR3 is TGTGCCAGCAGCTCCTTAGCGGGAGGATCTTCCGGGGAGCTGTTTTTT.

This clone occurred a few times. This sample also contains other DNA sequences that code for the same CDR3. The chain uses TRBV28 and TRBJ1-3, with D maybe TRBD1 (6 bases). V lost 4 bases to trimming and J lost 0 bases, with 13 bases between them. Germline CDR1 MDHEN, CDR2 SYDVKM. This CDR3 contains 16 residues. The CDR3 sequence is CASSSYRVSSGNTIYF. DNA of the CDR3: TGTGCCAGCAGTTCGTACAGGGTTAGCTCTGGAAACACCATATATTTT.

The V call is TRBV6-1, the J call TRBJ2-5; 7 bases fit TRBD2. J gave up 4 bases and V 7 bases, and 9 bases lay outside the gene matches. Germline values: CDR1 MNHNS, CDR2 SASEGT. The CDR3 runs 14 residues. CDR3 sequence: CASKRWGGTETQYF. The CDR3, as DNA: TGTGCCAGCAAGCGCTGGGGGGGTACAGAGACCCAGTACTTC.

This chain links TRBV19 with TRBJ1-1; weak D call: TRBD1 (5 bases). V was trimmed by 5 bases and J by 11 bases, leaving 12 bases between them. Germline CDR1 LNHDA, CDR2 SQIVND (reference sequence). The CDR3 is 11 residues long. The CDR3 nucleotides are TGTGCCAGTAGTCTCAGTGGGGCGGCTTTCTTT. The encoded protein is CASSLSGAAFF.

The V and J genes are TRBV2 and TRBJ2-6; TRBD1 agrees at 7 bases. Per germline, CDR1 SNHLY and CDR2 FYNNEI. Trimming took 6 bases from V and 2 from J; bases not matched to a gene: 4. The CDR3 length is 15 residues. The DNA for the CDR3 is TGTGCCAGCAGGTCGCAGGGGGCTGGGGCCAACGTCCTGACTTTC. This codes for CASRSQGAGANVLTF.

The J gene is TRBJ2-5, the V gene TRBV7-2, with 11 bases fitting TRBD2. This CDR3 has 13 residues. V gave up 5 bases and J gave up 5 bases; unmatched junction bases: 1. CDR1 and CDR2 from the germline V gene are SGHTA and FQGNSA. The CDR3 protein is CASSRLAGETQYF. The CDR3 coding sequence is TGTGCCAGCAGCAGACTAGCGGGGGAGACCCAGTACTTC.

The chain links TRBV7-2 to TRBJ2-3; D unclear. This CDR3 region has 15 residues. With 1 base removed from V and 1 base from J, the gap between germline ends came to 9 bases. Germline V gene lookup returns CDR1 SGHTA and CDR2 FQGNSA. CDR3 protein: CASSLGGIGTDTQYF. CDR3 nucleotide sequence: TGTGCCAGCAGCTTAGGGGGTATTGGCACAGATACGCAGTATTTT.

The chain couples TRBV9 to TRBJ2-7, with TRBD2 matching 8 bases. Germline values: CDR1 SGDLS, CDR2 YYNGEE. There are 14 residues in the CDR3. After removal of 3 bases from V and 6 bases from J, the junction contained 8 bases not matched to a gene. Here the CDR3 reads CASSDGRALREQYF. CDR3 DNA sequence: TGTGCCAGCAGCGACGGGAGGGCCTTACGCGAGCAGTACTTC.

The rearrangement joins TRBV6-1 to TRBJ2-5; 9 bases line up with TRBD1. Per germline, CDR1 MNHNS and CDR2 SASEGT. This CDR3 is 15 amino acids long. V dropped 6 bases and J dropped 4; count of bases not matched to a gene: 9. CDR3 loop: CASRAQGTGPETQYF. The CDR3 nucleotides are TGTGCCAGCAGGGCGCAGGGGACAGGGCCAGAGACCCAGTACTTC.

This clone was detected once. V usage is TRBV18 and J usage is TRBJ2-3; D is ambiguous. Trimming left V 3 bases short and J 2 bases short, with 6 bases between. Germline values: CDR1 KGHSH, CDR2 LQKENI. The CDR3 contains 13 residues. The CDR3 DNA reads TGTGCCAGCTCACCCCCGGCCACAGATACGCAGTATTTT. Translating it yields CASSPPATDTQYF.

This chain links TRBV5-6 with TRBJ2-7, with TRBD1 matching over 7 bases. The CDR3 length is 14 residues. The ends lost 0 bases at V and 2 bases at J; junction bases unmatched: 2. Germline CDR1 and CDR2: SGHDT and YYEEEE. CDR3 DNA: TGTGCCAGCAGCTTGGGGACAGGCCCCTACGAGCAGTACTTC. This encodes CASSLGTGPYEQYF.

The rearrangement joins TRBV5-6 to TRBJ2-7; D is undetermined. Germline CDR1 reads SGHDT; CDR2 reads YYEEEE. The CDR3 consists of 14 residues. Trimming took off 4 bases at V and 2 bases at J, with 13 bases between the two ends. The DNA for the CDR3 is TGTGCCAGCAGCCGGACGGATGCCCCCTACGAGCAGTACTTC. This encodes CASSRTDAPYEQYF. Using reference TRBV5-6 and TRBJ2-7 for the parts outside the CDR3, the full variable domain is DAGVTQSPTHLIKTRGQQVTLRCSPKSGHDTVSWYQQALGQGPQFIFQYYEEEERQRGNFPDRFSGHQFPNYSSELNVNALLLGDSALYLCASSRTDAPYEQYFGPGTRLTVT.

CDR3 in amino acids: CASSKVGTSGPYEQYF. DNA for the CDR3: TGTGCCAGCAGCAAAGTAGGGACTAGCGGGCCCTACGAGCAGTACTTC. This chain connects TRBV21-1 to TRBJ2-7; the table calls TRBD2, which could not be checked here. TRBV21-1 is a pseudogene. The CDR3 contains 16 residues.

The chain is built from TRBV27 and TRBJ1-5; maybe TRBD1 (6 bases). With 8 bases removed from V and 1 base from J, the gap between germline ends came to 12 bases. Germline-derived CDR1 and CDR2 are MNHEY and SMNVEV (reference sequence). CDR3 length: 14 amino acids. CDR3 loop: CASGLQGSNQPQHF. CDR3 bases: TGTGCCAGCGGGCTACAGGGAAGCAATCAGCCCCAGCATTTT.

The chain joins TRBV6-5 to TRBJ1-2; TRBD1 might be the D (5 bases). The CDR3 runs 15 residues. CDR1 is MNHEY, CDR2 SVGAGI, per germline. Trimming cost V 5 bases and J 6 bases, with 19 bases left between them. The CDR3 reads CASSRIEGRVDGYTF. Written as DNA, the CDR3 is TGTGCCAGCAGTCGGATTGAGGGGCGCGTTGATGGCTACACCTTC.

The genes are TRBV5-8 and TRBJ1-2; 9 bases are shared with TRBD1. V was clipped by 0 bases and J by 7 bases; unmatched bases: 7. The CDR3 extends over 15 amino acids. CDR1 SGHTS and CDR2 YDEGEE come from the germline V gene. CDR3 coding DNA: TGTGCCAGCAGCTTGGCCGGGACAGGGTGGACTGGCTACACCTTC. This gives the protein CASSLAGTGWTGYTF.

The chain couples TRBV20-1 to TRBJ2-7; D might be TRBD1 (6 bases). The V gene's germline CDR1 is DFQATT and CDR2 SNEGSKA (reference sequence). The germline V and J ends were trimmed by 4 bases and 6 bases, with 10 bases remaining between them. This CDR3 contains 11 residues. The CDR3 region has the DNA TGCAGTGCTAAACAGGGCTCCGAGCAGTACTTC. It yields the protein CSAKQGSEQYF.

The V gene is TRBV28, the J gene TRBJ2-7, with 7 positions matching TRBD1. Germline CDR1 is MDHEN and CDR2 is SYDVKM. The CDR3 is made up of 15 amino acids. J gave up 3 bases and V 4 bases, and 9 bases lay outside the gene matches. The CDR3 sequence is CASSSWTGINYEQYF. CDR3 nucleotide sequence: TGTGCCAGCAGTTCATGGACAGGAATAAACTACGAGCAGTACTTC. The variable domain in full, completed from reference TRBV28 and TRBJ2-7, reads DVKVTQSSRYLVKRTGEKVFLECVQDMDHENMFWYRQDPGLGLRLIYFSYDVKMKEKGDIPEGYSVSREKKERFSLILESASTNQTSMYLCASSSWTGINYEQYFGPGTRLTVT.

The genes are TRBV7-9 and TRBJ2-7; a weak D match, TRBD2 (6 bases). The germline V gene has CDR1 SEHNR and CDR2 FQNEAQ (reference sequence). Trimming removed 4 bases from V and 3 bases from J, with 16 bases in between. CDR3 length: 15 amino acids. Here the CDR3 reads CASSSTSGPGYEQYF. CDR3 bases: TGTGCCAGCAGCTCCACCAGCGGGCCAGGCTACGAGCAGTACTTC.

In this sample, this clone turned up a few times. This chain connects TRBV5-5 to TRBJ1-4; possible D gene TRBD1, 5 bases. This CDR3 region has 14 residues. CDR1 and CDR2 from the germline V gene are SGHKS and YYEKEE (reference sequence). V shed 2 bases and J shed 7 bases, with 12 bases lying between them. CDR3 bases: TGTGCCAGCAGCTTTCAGGGAGGGAGTGAAAAACTGTTTTTT. Its translation: CASSFQGGSEKLFF.

The chain combines TRBV30 with TRBJ1-2, with D possibly matching TRBD1 (6 bases). V shed 2 bases and J shed 4 bases, with 11 bases lying between them. Germline V gene sequence: CDR1 GTSNPN, CDR2 SVGIG (reference sequence). CDR3 length equals 13 residues. The CDR3 here is CAWSFTGSYGYTF. As DNA, the CDR3 is TGTGCCTGGAGTTTCACAGGGTCCTATGGCTACACCTTC.

This chain connects TRBV21-1 to TRBJ2-5; the table's TRBD2 call for D was not verified on the DNA. TRBV21-1 is tagged as a pseudogene. The CDR3 spans 18 residues. CDR3 bases: TGTGCCAGCAGCCCAGCCTCACGGACTAGCGGGTACCAAGAGACCCAGTACTTC. Translated, it gives CASSPASRTSGYQETQYF.

The J gene is TRBJ2-5, the V gene TRBV18; either TRBD1 or TRBD2 may supply D (5 bases each). Germline V gene data show CDR1 as KGHSH and CDR2 as LQKENI. The CDR3 has 14 amino acids. V shed 3 bases and J shed 5 bases, with 13 bases lying between them. CDR3 amino acids: CASSPGPAGETQYF. CDR3 DNA: TGTGCCAGCTCACCGGGACCGGCTGGGGAGACCCAGTACTTC. Full variable domain (rest looked up from reference TRBV18 and TRBJ2-5): NAGVMQNPRHLVRRRGQEARLRCSPMKGHSHVYWYRQLPEEGLKFMVYLQKENIIDESGMPKERFSAEFPKEGPSILRIQQVVRGDSAAYFCASSPGPAGETQYFGPGTRLLVL.